The clone carrying this T cell receptor beta chain came up a few times. The entry originates in a study of CD8 T cells in Susac syndrome. Random-hexamer reverse transcription was applied to roughly 0.5 to 1 ug RNA. The authors amplified TCR beta CDR3 across 54 Vbeta and 13 Jbeta using immunoSEQ multiplex PCR. TCRdb used MiXCR to reprocess the immunoSEQ multiplex PCR reads, holding one entry per CDR3 protein. The data contain a few hundred thousand distinct CDR3 sequences, more than 80% of them singletons. CD8+ and CD4+ T cells were negatively isolated; TEMRA cells were FACS-enriched. The source of this sequence is a human donor with multiple sclerosis. The specimen was CD8+ T cells from PBMCs.

The CDR3: CASSLSGTAYEQYF. CDR3 in DNA: TGTGCCAGCAGTTTGAGCGGGACAGCCTACGAGCAGTACTTC. V and J are TRBV27 and TRBJ2-7; D is possibly TRBD1 or TRBD2 (7 bases each). Germline loops: CDR1 MNHEY, CDR2 SMNVEV (reference sequence). This CDR3 is 14 amino acids long. Trimming took 3 bases from V and 2 from J, leaving 11 bases between them.